The TCR beta chain described here comes from a study of breast tumors, draining lymph nodes, adjacent tissues. Samples came from axillary lymph nodes draining the breast cancer. The germline CDR1 and CDR2 sequences are SEHNR and FQNEAQ (reference sequence). Trimming pared 5 bases from V and 4 bases from J, leaving 19 bases between. CDR3 length: 16 amino acids. This clonotype was seen many times. Antigen unknown. Whole-study findings and limits: Compared with basal-like, luminal-like tumors shared significantly more repertoire with nontumor tissue. Tumor T cell lymph node origin was a supported hypothesis, not proven.

MiXCR, applied by TCRdb to the multiplex PCR reads, yields one record per CDR3 protein. The data hold over 150,000 distinct CDR3 sequences, with 30% to 35% observed a single time. The sequence was obtained from a female donor with breast cancer. Some clones in this sample may be carry-over from other donors' samples. The V gene is TRBV7-9, the J gene TRBJ2-3; D not resolved. The sample comprised axillary lymph node tissue. CDR3 sequence (DNA): TGTGCCAGCAGCCCGCCTGTCTCCATAGTCTCAGATACGCAGTATTTT. Its translation is CASSPPVSIVSDTQYF.